This TCR beta chain was recorded in a study of blood T cells in healthy people across ages. Study observations and caveats: Any conclusive comparison of naive versus antigen-experienced cells was prevented by using unsorted PBMCs.

This clonotype was recorded a few times. Its antigen remains unidentified. Then a second PCR, running about 7 to 11 cycles, was carried out with a sample-barcoded 5' primer and a J-beta primer mix. TCRdb reprocessed the 5' RACE reads via MiXCR and lists one record per CDR3 protein. The sample yields about 570,000 distinct CDR3 sequences, roughly a quarter seen once. PBMCs numbering at least 6 million were isolated per sample. The CDR3 runs to 16 residues. Losses at the gene ends were 6 bases for V and 1 base for J; bases not matched to a gene: 10. Germline-derived CDR1 and CDR2 are SQVTM and ANQGSEA. The material sequenced was blood. V usage is TRBV29-1 and J usage is TRBJ2-5; 11 nucleotides align to TRBD1. The sequence derives from a woman between 65 and 79 years old in good health. CDR3 sequence: CSVPPGTGGFQETQYF. CDR3 DNA sequence: TGCAGCGTCCCCCCAGGGACAGGGGGATTCCAAGAGACCCAGTACTTC.